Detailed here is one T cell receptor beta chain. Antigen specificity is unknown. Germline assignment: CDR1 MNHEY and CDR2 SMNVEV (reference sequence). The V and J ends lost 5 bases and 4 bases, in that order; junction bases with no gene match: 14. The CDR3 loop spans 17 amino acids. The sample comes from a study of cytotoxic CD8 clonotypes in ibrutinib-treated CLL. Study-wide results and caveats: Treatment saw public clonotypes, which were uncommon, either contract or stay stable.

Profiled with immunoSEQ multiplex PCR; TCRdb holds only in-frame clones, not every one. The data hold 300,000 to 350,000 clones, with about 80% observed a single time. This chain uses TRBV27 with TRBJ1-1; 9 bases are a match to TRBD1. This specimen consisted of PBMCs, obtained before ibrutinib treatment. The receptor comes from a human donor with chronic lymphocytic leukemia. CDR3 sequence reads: CASSKWWGTGRPTEAFF. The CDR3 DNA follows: TGTGCCAGCAGTAAGTGGTGGGGGACAGGGCGCCCCACTGAAGCTTTCTTT.